The 11 T cell receptor beta chains below all came from one sample that was sequenced in a study of blood T cell repertoires in COVID-19. Using immunoSEQ multiplex PCR, the repertoire was profiled, and TCRdb retains in-frame clones only, with some absent. The repertoire includes about 170,000 clones, about 90% of them detected once, and roughly 4.8% sits in the top ten. The source material was peripheral blood. The receptor set was obtained from a young man with COVID-19, enrolled during active disease.

This sequence joins TRBV3-1 (or the pseudogene TRBV3-2) and TRBJ1-1, with D possibly matching TRBD1 (6 bases). Trimming removed 6 bases at V and 11 bases at J, with 16 bases between. Germline CDR1 and CDR2: LGHDT and YNNKEL (reference sequence). CDR3 length: 12 residues. CDR3 in amino acids: CASSQGPSAAFF. CDR3 nucleotides: TGTGCCAGCAGTCAGGGGCCCTCGGCCGCTTTCTTT.

The chain has TRBV12-5 and TRBJ2-2, with D possibly being TRBD2 (5 bases). The CDR3 is 15 amino acids. Germline-derived CDR1 and CDR2 are LGHNT and FRNRAP. V shed 7 bases and J shed 3 bases, with 15 bases lying between them. This CDR3 reads CASVKGRADTGELFF. CDR3 bases: TGTGCTAGTGTTAAAGGGCGGGCCGACACCGGGGAGCTGTTTTTT.

The chain links TRBV27 to TRBJ1-2; D not certain. Germline assignment: CDR1 MNHEY and CDR2 SMNVEV (reference sequence). Between the trimmed V and J ends, which lost 2 bases and 4 bases, there was a span of 11 bases. There are 14 residues in the CDR3. The CDR3 spells CASSLREDSYGYTF. DNA for the CDR3: TGTGCCAGCAGTTTAAGAGAGGACTCCTATGGCTACACCTTC.

J is TRBJ2-5 and V is TRBV6-6; no definite D call. CDR1 and CDR2 from the germline V gene are MNHNY and SVGAGI (reference sequence). The length of the CDR3 is 15 residues. V was pared by 2 bases and J by 1 base, with 11 bases between. As DNA, the CDR3 is TGTGCCAGCAGTTACGTGGGCACCACCCAAGAGACCCAGTACTTC. Its protein is CASSYVGTTQETQYF.

The V and J genes are TRBV19 and TRBJ2-6, with 12 bases aligning to TRBD1. The ends lost 2 bases at V and 4 bases at J; junction bases unmatched: 6. The CDR3 consists of 18 residues. Germline CDR1 reads LNHDA; CDR2 reads SQIVND (reference sequence). The CDR3 DNA reads TGTGCCAGTAGTATATCGGGACAGGGGGCGCGAGGGGCCAACGTCCTGACTTTC. Translated: CASSISGQGARGANVLTF.

In its sample, this clone was seen once. The chain has TRBV5-5 and TRBJ2-1; the D gene is possibly TRBD1 (6 bases). V lost 4 bases and J lost 9, with 17 bases in between. The CDR3 totals 14 residues. Germline CDR1 and CDR2: SGHKS and YYEKEE (reference sequence). CDR3 nucleotides: TGTGCCAGCAGCATAACCGGGACAATCCCTGAGCAGTTCTTC. The encoded protein is CASSITGTIPEQFF.

J is TRBJ2-3 and V is TRBV29-1; perhaps TRBD2 as D (6 bases). The CDR3 runs 15 residues. The V gene's germline CDR1 is SQVTM and CDR2 ANQGSEA. V lost 5 bases to trimming and J lost 3 bases, with 18 bases between them. The CDR3 spells CSVSPQAGRTDTQYF. CDR3 nucleotide sequence: TGCAGCGTTAGCCCACAGGCGGGGCGAACAGATACGCAGTATTTT.

The chain links TRBV19 to TRBJ2-1; TRBD1 matches 8 bases. Germline trimming cut 5 bases from V and 3 bases from J; bases unmatched to any gene: 0. Germline CDR1 LNHDA, CDR2 SQIVND (reference sequence). This CDR3 has 13 amino acids. The CDR3 protein is CASSDRGYNEQFF. The CDR3 DNA is TGTGCCAGTAGTGACAGGGGCTACAATGAGCAGTTCTTC.

V usage is TRBV18 and J usage is TRBJ1-1; D might be TRBD1 (5 bases). CDR3 size: 17 residues. V was trimmed by 3 bases and J by 0 bases, leaving 17 bases between them. Germline V CDR1 and CDR2: KGHSH, LQKENI. The chain's CDR3 is CASSPLAGTPMNTEAFF. The CDR3 DNA is TGTGCCAGCTCACCCTTAGCGGGGACCCCAATGAACACTGAAGCTTTCTTT.

J is TRBJ1-6 and V is TRBV7-8; D possibly corresponds to TRBD1 (6 bases). This CDR3 is 18 amino acids long. V was pared by 5 bases and J by 0 bases, with 17 bases between. Germline CDR1 SGHVS, CDR2 FQNEAQ. In DNA, the CDR3 is TGTGCCAGCAGCCTATGGACAGTATTGAGCTCCTATAATTCACCCCTCCACTTT. Encoded protein: CASSLWTVLSSYNSPLHF.

This clone was seen more than once but under ten times. The chain recombines TRBV10-1 with TRBJ1-2; D perhaps matches TRBD1 (5 bases). The CDR3 totals 13 residues. V was clipped by 8 bases and J by 4 bases, with 14 bases between them. CDR1 is WNHNN and CDR2 is SYGVQD in the germline V gene (reference sequence). The CDR3 sequence: CASLEEDTYGYTF. The DNA of the CDR3 is TGCGCCAGCCTGGAAGAGGACACCTATGGCTACACCTTC.